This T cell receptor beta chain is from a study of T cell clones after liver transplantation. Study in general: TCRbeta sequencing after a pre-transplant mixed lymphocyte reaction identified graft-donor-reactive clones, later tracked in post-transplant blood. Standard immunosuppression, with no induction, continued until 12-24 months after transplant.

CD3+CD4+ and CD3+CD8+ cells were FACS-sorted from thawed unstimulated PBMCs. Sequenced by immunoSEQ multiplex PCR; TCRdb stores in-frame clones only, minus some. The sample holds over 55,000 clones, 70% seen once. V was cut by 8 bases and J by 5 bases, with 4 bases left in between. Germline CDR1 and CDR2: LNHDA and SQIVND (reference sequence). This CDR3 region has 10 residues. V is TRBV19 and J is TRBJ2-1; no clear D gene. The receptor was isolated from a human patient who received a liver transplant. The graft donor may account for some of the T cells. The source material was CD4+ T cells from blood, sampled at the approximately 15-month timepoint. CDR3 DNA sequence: TGTGCCAGTGGGGACAATGAGCAGTTCTTC. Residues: CASGDNEQFF.